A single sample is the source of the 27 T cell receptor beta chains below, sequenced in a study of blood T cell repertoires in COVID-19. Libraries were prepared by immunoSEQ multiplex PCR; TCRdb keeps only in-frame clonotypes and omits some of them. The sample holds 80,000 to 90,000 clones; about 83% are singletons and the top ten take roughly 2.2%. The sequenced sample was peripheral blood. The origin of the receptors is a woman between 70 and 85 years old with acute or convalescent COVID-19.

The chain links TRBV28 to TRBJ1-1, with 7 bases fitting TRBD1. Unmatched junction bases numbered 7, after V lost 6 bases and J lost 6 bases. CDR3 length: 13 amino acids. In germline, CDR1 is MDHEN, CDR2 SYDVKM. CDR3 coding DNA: TGTGCCAGCAGGACAGGGTCGGGGGCTGAAGCTTTCTTT. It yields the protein CASRTGSGAEAFF.

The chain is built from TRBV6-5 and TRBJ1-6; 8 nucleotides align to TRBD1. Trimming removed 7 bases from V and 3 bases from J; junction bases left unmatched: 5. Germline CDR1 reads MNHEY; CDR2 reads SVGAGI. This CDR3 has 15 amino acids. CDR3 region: CASIGTGNYNSPLHF. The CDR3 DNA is TGTGCCAGCATTGGGACAGGCAACTATAATTCACCCCTCCACTTT.

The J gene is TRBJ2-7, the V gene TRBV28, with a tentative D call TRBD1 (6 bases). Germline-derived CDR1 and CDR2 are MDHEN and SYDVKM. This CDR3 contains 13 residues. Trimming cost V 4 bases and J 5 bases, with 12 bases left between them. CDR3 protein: CASSSRTVDEQYF. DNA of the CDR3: TGTGCCAGCAGTTCCCGGACAGTTGACGAGCAGTACTTC.

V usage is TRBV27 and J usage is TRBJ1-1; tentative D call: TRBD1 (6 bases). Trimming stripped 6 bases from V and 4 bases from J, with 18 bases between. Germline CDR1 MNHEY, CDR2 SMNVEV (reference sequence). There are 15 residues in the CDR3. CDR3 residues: CASSQDSFFGTEAFF. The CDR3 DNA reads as TGTGCCAGCAGCCAGGACAGTTTCTTCGGCACTGAAGCTTTCTTT.

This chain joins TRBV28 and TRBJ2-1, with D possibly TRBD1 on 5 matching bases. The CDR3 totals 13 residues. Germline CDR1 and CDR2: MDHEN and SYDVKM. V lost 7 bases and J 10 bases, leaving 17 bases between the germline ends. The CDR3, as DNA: TGTGCCAGCAATGACCTCACAGGTAGCGAGCAGTTCTTC. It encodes CASNDLTGSEQFF. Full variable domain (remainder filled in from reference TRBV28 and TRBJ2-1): DVKVTQSSRYLVKRTGEKVFLECVQDMDHENMFWYRQDPGLGLRLIYFSYDVKMKEKGDIPEGYSVSREKKERFSLILESASTNQTSMYLCASNDLTGSEQFFGPGTRLTVL.

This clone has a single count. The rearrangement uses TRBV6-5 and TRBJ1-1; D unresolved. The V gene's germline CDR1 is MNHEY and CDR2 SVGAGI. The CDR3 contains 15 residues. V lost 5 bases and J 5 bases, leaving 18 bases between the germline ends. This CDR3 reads CASSTQGGKGTEAFF. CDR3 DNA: TGTGCCAGCAGTACACAAGGAGGGAAAGGAACTGAAGCTTTCTTT.

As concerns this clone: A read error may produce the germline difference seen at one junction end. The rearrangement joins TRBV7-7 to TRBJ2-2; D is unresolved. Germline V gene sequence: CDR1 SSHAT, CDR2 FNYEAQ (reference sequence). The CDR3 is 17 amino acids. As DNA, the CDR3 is TGTGCTAGCAGCTTATCCCCACAGATGGCGAACACCGGGGAGCTGTTTTTT. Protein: CASSLSPQMANTGELFF.

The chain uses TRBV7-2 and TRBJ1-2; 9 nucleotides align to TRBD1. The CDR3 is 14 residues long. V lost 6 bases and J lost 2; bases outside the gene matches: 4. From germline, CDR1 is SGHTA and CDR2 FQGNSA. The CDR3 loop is CASSSDRGNYGYTF. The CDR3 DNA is TGTGCCAGCAGTTCGGACAGGGGAAACTATGGCTACACCTTC.

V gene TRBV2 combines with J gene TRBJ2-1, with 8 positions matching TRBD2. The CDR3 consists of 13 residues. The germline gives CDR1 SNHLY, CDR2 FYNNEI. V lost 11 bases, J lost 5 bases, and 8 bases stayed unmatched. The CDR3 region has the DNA TGTGCCGAACGAGCGGGGGCTAACAATGAGCAGTTCTTC. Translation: CAERAGANNEQFF.

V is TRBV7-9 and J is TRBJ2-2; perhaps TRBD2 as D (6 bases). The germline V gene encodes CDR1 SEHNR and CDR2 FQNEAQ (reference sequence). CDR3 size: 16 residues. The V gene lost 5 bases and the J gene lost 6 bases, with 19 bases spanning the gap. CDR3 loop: CASSPRGGAVSGELFF. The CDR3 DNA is TGTGCCAGCAGCCCGCGGGGCGGTGCAGTTTCCGGGGAGCTGTTTTTT.

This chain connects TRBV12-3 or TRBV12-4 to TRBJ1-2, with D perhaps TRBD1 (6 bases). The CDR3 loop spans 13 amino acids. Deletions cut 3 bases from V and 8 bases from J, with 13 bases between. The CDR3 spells CASSFNQGRGYTF. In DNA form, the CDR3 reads TGTGCCAGCAGTTTTAACCAGGGGAGAGGCTACACCTTC.

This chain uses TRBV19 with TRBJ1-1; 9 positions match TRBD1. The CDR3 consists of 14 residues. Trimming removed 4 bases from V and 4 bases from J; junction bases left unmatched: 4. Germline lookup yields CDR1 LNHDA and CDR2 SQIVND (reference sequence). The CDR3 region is CASSRQGVGTEAFF. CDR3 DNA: TGTGCCAGTAGTAGACAGGGGGTAGGCACTGAAGCTTTCTTT.

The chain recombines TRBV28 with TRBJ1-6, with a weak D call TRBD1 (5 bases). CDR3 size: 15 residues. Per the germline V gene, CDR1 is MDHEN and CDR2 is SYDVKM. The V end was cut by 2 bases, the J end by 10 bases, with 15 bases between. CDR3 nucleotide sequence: TGTGCCAGCAGTTTACGGGTAAGGGACTCGTCACCCCTCCACTTT. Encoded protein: CASSLRVRDSSPLHF.

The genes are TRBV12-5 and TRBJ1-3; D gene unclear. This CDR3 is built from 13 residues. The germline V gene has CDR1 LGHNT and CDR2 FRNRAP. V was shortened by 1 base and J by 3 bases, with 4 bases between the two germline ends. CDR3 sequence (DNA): TGTGCTAGTGGTTTGGCTTTTGGAAACACCATATATTTT. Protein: CASGLAFGNTIYF.

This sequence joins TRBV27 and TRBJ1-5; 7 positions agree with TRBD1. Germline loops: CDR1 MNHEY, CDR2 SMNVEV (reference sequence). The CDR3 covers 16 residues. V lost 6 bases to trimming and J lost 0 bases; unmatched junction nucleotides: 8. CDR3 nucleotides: TGTGCCAGCAGATCACAGGGGCGATATAGCAATCAGCCCCAGCATTTT. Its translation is CASRSQGRYSNQPQHF.

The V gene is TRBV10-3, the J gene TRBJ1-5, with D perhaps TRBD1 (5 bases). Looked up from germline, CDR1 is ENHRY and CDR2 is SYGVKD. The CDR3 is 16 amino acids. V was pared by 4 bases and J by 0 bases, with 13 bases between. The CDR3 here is CAISASGRGSNQPQHF. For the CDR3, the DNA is TGTGCCATCAGTGCCTCGGGGCGGGGTAGCAATCAGCCCCAGCATTTT.

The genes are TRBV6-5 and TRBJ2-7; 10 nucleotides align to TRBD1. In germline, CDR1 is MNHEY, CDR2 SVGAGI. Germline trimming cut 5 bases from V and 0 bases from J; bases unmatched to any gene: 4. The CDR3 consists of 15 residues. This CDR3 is CASSNRDRGSYEQYF. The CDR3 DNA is TGTGCCAGCAGTAACCGGGACAGGGGCTCCTACGAGCAGTACTTC.

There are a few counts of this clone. CDR3 protein: CASSEARTPGANVLTF. CDR3 nucleotide sequence: TGTGCCAGCAGTGAAGCGCGGACTCCAGGGGCCAACGTCCTGACTTTC. The V call is TRBV2, the J call TRBJ2-6, with a tentative D call TRBD2 (5 bases). The ends were cut back, 0 bases at V and 4 bases at J, with 10 bases in the middle. There are 16 residues in the CDR3. CDR1 SNHLY and CDR2 FYNNEI come from the germline V gene.

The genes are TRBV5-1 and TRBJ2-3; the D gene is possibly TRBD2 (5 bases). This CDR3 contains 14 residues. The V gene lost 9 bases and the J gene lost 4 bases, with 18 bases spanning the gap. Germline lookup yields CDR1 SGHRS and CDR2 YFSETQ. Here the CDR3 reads CATRRTPESDTQYF. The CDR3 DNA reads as TGCGCCACCAGGCGGACTCCTGAGTCAGATACGCAGTATTTT.

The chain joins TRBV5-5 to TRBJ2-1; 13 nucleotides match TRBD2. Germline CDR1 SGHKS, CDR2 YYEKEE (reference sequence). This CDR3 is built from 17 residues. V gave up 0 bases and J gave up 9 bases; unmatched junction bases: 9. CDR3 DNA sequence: TGTGCCAGCAGCTTGGCCCCCGGACTAGCGGGGGTCGGTGAGCAGTTCTTC. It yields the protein CASSLAPGLAGVGEQFF.

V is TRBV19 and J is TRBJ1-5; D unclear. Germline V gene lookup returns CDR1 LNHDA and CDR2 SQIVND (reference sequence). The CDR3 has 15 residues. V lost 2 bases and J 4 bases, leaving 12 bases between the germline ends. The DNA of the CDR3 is TGTGCCAGTAGTATAACAGCACAGTCAAATCAGCCCCAGCATTTT. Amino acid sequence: CASSITAQSNQPQHF.

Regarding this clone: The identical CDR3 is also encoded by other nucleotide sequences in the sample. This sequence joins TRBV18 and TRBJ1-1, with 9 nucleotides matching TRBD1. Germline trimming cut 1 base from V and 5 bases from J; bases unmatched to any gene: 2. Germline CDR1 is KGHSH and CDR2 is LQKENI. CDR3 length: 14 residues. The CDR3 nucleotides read TGTGCCAGCTCACCACAGACAGGGGGTACTGAAGCTTTCTTT. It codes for CASSPQTGGTEAFF.

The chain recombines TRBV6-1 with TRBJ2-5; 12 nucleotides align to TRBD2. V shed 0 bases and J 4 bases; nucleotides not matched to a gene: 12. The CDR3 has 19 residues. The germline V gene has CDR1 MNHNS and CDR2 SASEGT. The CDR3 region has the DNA TGTGCCAGCAGTGAAGCGACGTTGGCACTAGCGGGGGGTCGAGAGACCCAGTACTTC. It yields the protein CASSEATLALAGGRETQYF.

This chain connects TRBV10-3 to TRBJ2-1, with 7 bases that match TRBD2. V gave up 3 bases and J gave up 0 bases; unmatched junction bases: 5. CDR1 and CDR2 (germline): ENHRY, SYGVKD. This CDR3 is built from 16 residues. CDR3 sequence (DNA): TGTGCCATCAGTGATCGGGGAGGGAGCTCCTACAATGAGCAGTTCTTC. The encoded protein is CAISDRGGSSYNEQFF.

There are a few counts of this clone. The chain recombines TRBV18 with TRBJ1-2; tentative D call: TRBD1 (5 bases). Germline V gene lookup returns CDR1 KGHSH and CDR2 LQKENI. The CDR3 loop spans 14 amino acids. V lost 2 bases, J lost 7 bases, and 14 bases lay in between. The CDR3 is CASSPKQETFGYTF. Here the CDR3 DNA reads TGTGCCAGCTCACCAAAACAGGAAACGTTTGGCTACACCTTC.

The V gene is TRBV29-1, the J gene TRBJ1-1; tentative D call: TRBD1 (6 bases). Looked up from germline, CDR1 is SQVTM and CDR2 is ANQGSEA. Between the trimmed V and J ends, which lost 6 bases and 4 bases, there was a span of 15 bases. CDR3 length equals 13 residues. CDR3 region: CSVRDGQFTEAFF. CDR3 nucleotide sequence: TGCAGCGTCCGTGACGGACAGTTCACTGAAGCTTTCTTT.

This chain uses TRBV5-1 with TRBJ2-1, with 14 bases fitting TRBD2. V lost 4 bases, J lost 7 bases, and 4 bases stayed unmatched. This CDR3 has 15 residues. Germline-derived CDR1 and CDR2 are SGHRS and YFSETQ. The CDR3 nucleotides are TGCGCCAGCAGCGTGACTAGCGGGGGGGCGAATGAGCAGTTCTTC. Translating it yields CASSVTSGGANEQFF.